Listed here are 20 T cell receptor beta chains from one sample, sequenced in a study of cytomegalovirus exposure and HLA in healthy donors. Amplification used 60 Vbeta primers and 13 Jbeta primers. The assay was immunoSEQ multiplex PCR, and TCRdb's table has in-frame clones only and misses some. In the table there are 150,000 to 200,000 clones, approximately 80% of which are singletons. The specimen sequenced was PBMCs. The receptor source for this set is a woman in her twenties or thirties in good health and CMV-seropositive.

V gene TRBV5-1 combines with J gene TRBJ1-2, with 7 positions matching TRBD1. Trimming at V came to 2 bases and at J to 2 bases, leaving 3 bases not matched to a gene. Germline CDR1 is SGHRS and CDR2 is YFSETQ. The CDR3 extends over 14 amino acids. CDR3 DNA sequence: TGCGCCAGCAGCTTAACGACAGGGAACTATGGCTACACCTTC. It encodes CASSLTTGNYGYTF. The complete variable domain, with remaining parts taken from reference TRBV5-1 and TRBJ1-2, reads KAGVTQTPRYLIKTRGQQVTLSCSPISGHRSVSWYQQTPGQGLQFLFEYFSETQRNKGNFPGRFSGRQFSNSRSEMNVSTLELGDSALYLCASSLTTGNYGYTFGSGTRLTVV.

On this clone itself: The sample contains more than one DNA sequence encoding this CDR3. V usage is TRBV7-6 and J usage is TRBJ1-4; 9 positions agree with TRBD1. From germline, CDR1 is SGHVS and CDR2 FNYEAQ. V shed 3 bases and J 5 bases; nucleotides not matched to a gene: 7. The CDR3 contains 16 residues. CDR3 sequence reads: CASSLGPGQGNEKLFF. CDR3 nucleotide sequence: TGTGCCAGCAGCTTGGGGCCAGGACAGGGGAATGAAAAACTGTTTTTT. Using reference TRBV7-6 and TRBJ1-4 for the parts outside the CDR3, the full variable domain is GAGVSQSPRYKVTKRGQDVALRCDPISGHVSLYWYRQALGQGPEFLTYFNYEAQQDKSGLPNDRFSAERPEGSISTLTIQRTEQRDSAMYRCASSLGPGQGNEKLFFGSGTQLSVL.

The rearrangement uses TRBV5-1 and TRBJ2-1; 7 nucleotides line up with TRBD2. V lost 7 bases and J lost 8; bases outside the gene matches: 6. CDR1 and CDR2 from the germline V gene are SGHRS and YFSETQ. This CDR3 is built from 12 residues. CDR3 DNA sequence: TGCGCCAGCGGCGGGAGCGGCGATGAGCAGTTCTTC. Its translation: CASGGSGDEQFF. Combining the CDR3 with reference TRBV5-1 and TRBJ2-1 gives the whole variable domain KAGVTQTPRYLIKTRGQQVTLSCSPISGHRSVSWYQQTPGQGLQFLFEYFSETQRNKGNFPGRFSGRQFSNSRSEMNVSTLELGDSALYLCASGGSGDEQFFGPGTRLTVL.

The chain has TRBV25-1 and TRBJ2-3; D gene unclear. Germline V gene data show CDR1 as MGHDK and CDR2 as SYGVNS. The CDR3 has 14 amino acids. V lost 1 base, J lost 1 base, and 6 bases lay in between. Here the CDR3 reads CASSEFRGTDTQYF. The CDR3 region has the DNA TGTGCCAGCAGTGAATTTCGGGGCACAGATACGCAGTATTTT.

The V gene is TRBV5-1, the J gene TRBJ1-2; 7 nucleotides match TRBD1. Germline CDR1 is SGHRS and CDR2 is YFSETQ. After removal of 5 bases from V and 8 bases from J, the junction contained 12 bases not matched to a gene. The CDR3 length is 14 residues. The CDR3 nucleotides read TGCGCCAGCAGGACGTATATTACAGGGGAAGGCTACACCTTC. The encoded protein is CASRTYITGEGYTF.

CDR3 protein: CASSPGLAGLETQYF. In nucleotides, the CDR3 is TGCGCCAGCAGCCCGGGACTAGCGGGCCTGGAGACCCAGTACTTC. This chain uses TRBV5-1 with TRBJ2-5; 12 bases are a match to TRBD2. With 4 bases clipped from V and 5 bases from J, the junction kept 6 bases outside the gene matches. From germline, CDR1 is SGHRS and CDR2 YFSETQ. This CDR3 has 15 residues.

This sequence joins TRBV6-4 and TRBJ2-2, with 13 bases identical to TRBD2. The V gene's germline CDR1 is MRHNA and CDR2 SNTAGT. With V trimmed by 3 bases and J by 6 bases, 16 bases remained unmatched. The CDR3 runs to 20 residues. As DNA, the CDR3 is TGTGCCAGCAGTGATCTCCCTGTGACTAGCGGGGGGATTTTGGCCGGGGAGCTGTTTTTT. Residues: CASSDLPVTSGGILAGELFF.

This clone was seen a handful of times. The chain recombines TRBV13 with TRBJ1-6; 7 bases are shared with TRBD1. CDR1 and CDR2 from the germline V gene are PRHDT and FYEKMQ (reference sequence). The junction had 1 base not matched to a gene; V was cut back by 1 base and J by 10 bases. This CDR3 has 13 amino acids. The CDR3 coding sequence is TGTGCCAGCAGCTTAGCAGGGGGGTCACCCCTCCACTTT. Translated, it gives CASSLAGGSPLHF.

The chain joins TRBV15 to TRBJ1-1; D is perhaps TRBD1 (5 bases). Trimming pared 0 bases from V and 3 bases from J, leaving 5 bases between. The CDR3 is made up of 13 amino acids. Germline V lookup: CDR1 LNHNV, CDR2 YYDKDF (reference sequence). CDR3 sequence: CATSREGDTEAFF. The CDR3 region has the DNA TGTGCCACCAGCAGAGAAGGGGACACTGAAGCTTTCTTT.

As DNA, the CDR3 is TGTGCCAGCAGCCGGCCACAAGGGGGTGAGCAGTTCTTC. Its translation: CASSRPQGGEQFF. This sequence joins TRBV6-5 and TRBJ2-1; D may be TRBD1 (6 bases). The CDR3 covers 13 residues. The V end was cut by 6 bases, the J end by 9 bases, with 15 bases between. Germline V CDR1 and CDR2: MNHEY, SVGAGI.

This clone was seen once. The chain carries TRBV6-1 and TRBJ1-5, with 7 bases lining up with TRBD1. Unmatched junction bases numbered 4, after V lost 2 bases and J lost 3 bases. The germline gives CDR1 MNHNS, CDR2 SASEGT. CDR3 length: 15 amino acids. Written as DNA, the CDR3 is TGTGCCAGCAGTGAATCCAGGGGGTTCAATCAGCCCCAGCATTTT. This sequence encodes CASSESRGFNQPQHF.

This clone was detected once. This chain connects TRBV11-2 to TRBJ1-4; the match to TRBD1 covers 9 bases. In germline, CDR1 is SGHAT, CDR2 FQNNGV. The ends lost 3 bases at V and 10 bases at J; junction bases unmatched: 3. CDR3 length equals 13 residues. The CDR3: CASSLTGGGKLFF. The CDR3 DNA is TGTGCCAGCAGCTTGACAGGGGGAGGAAAACTGTTTTTT. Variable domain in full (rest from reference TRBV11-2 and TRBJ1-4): EAGVAQSPRYKIIEKRQSVAFWCNPISGHATLYWYQQILGQGPKLLIQFQNNGVVDDSQLPKDRFSAERLKGVDSTLKIQPAKLEDSAVYLCASSLTGGGKLFFGSGTQLSVL.

The CDR3 spells CASSRDNTDTQYF. The CDR3 region has the DNA TGTGCCAGTAGTCGGGACAACACAGATACGCAGTATTTT. This chain uses TRBV19 with TRBJ2-3; tentatively, D is TRBD1 (6 bases). V dropped 5 bases and J dropped 2 bases, with 8 bases sitting between them. Germline V lookup: CDR1 LNHDA, CDR2 SQIVND (reference sequence). The CDR3 spans 13 residues.

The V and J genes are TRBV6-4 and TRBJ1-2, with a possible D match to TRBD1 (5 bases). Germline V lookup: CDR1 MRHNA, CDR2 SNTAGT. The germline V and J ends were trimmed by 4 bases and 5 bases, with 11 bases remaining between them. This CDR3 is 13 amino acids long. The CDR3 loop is CASSGPGGYGYTF. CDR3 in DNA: TGTGCCAGCAGTGGCCCGGGGGGGTATGGCTACACCTTC.

The CDR3 here is CASSLPLSGRADEQYF. The CDR3 nucleotides are TGTGCCAGCAGCTTGCCCCTTAGCGGGAGAGCGGACGAGCAGTACTTC. The chain employs TRBV5-4 and TRBJ2-7; 9 bases align to TRBD2. V lost 1 base, J lost 5 bases, and 10 bases stayed unmatched. The CDR3 consists of 16 residues. Germline V CDR1 and CDR2: SGHNT, YYREEE (reference sequence).

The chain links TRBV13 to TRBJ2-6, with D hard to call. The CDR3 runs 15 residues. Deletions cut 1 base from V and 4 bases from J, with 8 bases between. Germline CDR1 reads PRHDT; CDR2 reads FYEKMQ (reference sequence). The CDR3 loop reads CASSLAVRGANVLTF. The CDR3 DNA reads TGTGCCAGCAGCTTAGCAGTCCGAGGGGCCAACGTCCTGACTTTC.

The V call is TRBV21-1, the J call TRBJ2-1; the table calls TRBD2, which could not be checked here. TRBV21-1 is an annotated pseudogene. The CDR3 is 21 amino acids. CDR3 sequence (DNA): TGTGCCAGCAACCTCCGGGGGGAAGGTAGCGGGATTCCCCACTCCTACAATGAGCAGTTCTTC. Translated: CASNLRGEGSGIPHSYNEQFF.

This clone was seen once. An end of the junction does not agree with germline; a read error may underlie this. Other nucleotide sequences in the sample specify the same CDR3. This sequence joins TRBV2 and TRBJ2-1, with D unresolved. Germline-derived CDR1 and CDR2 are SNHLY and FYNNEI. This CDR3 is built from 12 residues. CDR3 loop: CATDTDYNEQFF. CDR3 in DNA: TGTGCCACCGACACTGATTACAACGAGCAGTTCTTC.

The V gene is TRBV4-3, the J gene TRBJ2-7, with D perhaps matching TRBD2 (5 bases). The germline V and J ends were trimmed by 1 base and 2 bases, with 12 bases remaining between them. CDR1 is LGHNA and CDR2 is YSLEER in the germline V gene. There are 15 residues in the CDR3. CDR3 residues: CASSQARTGAYEQYF. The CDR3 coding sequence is TGCGCCAGCAGCCAAGCAAGGACTGGCGCCTACGAGCAGTACTTC.

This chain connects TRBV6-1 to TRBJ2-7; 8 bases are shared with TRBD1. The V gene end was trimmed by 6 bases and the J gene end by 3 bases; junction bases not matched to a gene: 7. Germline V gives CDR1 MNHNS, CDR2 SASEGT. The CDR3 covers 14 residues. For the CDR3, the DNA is TGTGCCAGCAGGAAGGGACAGGAGCGCTACGAGCAGTACTTC. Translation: CASRKGQERYEQYF.